This paragraph covers one T cell receptor beta chain sequence. Its antigen is unidentified. The entry originates in a study of shared clonotypes between healthy human individuals. Sequencing was performed with immunoSEQ multiplex PCR; in TCRdb, only in-frame clones are kept and a portion is missing. The sample holds roughly 2.2 million clones, around 93% seen once. Study conclusions and caveats: Non-shared clonotypes had lower generation probabilities than clonotypes shared by all four sorted-subset donors. Owing to a small donor count, the genetic and exposure-history diversity represented was limited.

Germline trimming cut 5 bases from V and 12 bases from J; bases unmatched to any gene: 15. The CDR3 extends over 14 amino acids. Looked up from germline, CDR1 is MNHNY and CDR2 is SVGAGI (reference sequence). Nashville, Tennessee was home to all donors, who were Caucasian adults. V gene TRBV6-6 combines with J gene TRBJ1-2; 7 positions agree with TRBD1. Sample: naive CD4+ T cells from PBMCs. Subset here: CD45RA+ positively selected. This receptor was identified in a man between 18 and 29 years old in good health. Some clones in this sample may be carry-over from other donors' samples. CDR3 sequence (DNA): TGTGCCAGCAGTGATCTTGACCGGACAGGTCTCCACACCTTC. Amino acid sequence: CASSDLDRTGLHTF.